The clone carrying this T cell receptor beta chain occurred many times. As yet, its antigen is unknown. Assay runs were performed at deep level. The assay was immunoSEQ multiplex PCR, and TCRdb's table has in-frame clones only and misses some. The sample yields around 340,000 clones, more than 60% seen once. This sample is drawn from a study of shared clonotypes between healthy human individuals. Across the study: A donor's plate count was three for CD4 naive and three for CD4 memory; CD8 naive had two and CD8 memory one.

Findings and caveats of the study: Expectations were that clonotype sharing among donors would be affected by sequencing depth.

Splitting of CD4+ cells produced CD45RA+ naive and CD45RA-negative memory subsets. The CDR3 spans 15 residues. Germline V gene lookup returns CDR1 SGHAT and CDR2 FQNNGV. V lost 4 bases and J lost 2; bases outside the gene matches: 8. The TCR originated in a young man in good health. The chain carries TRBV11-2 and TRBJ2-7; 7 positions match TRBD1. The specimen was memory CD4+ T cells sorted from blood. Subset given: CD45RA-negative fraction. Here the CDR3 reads CASSYTAGGTYEQYF. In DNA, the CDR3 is TGTGCCAGCAGCTACACGGCAGGGGGTACCTACGAGCAGTACTTC.